This T cell receptor (beta chain) was sequenced for a study of T cell repertoires in cytomegalovirus infection. Study-wide context: Indicated by public TCR beta signatures were CMV infection and matching HLA type. Study-wide points: Pooled public TCR beta family frequency picked out CMV carriers with the relevant HLA. In two of eight donors, the top clonotype was HLA-C-restricted CMV-specific.

TCRdb redid the calling of the reads with MiXCR, one entry per CDR3 protein. The top ten hold 20% to 30% of the sample, which has under 600,000 distinct CDR3 sequences, more than 15% seen once. Comments on this clonotype: The antigen remains undetermined.

CDR3 size: 16 residues. Germline V CDR1 and CDR2: MNHEY, SMNVEV (reference sequence). The J segment lost 4 bases and the V segment lost 3 bases, leaving 6 bases of the junction unmatched. Input material: CD8+ T cells from PBMCs. The chain carries TRBV27 and TRBJ2-1; 10 positions agree with TRBD2. This clonotype originated in a human donor in good health (CMV status not recorded). Some clones in this sample may be carry-over from other donors' samples. The CDR3 DNA is TGTGCCAGCAGTTTCTCCACTAGCGGGACATACAATGAGCAGTTCTTC. Residues: CASSFSTSGTYNEQFF.